This TCR beta chain originates from a study of blood T cell repertoires in COVID-19. Study summary: Samples of COVID-19 (acute and convalescent) were obtained from the United States, Italy and Spain. Sample material is recorded as cDNA or gDNA derived from T cells, B-cell-depleted T cells, or PBMCs.

CDR1 is SGHTS and CDR2 is YDEGEE in the germline V gene. Trimming shortened V by 0 bases and J by 1 base, and 12 bases separated the two germline ends. CDR3 length equals 16 residues. As originally analysed: Amplified reference gene primers provided the basis for estimating nucleated cell counts. Some clones are missing from TCRdb's copy, which holds only in-frame ones; the method was immunoSEQ multiplex PCR. V, J and clone size are taken as reported in that table, and D and trimming were inferred from the DNA itself. Here the sample spans 150,000 to 200,000 clones, about 80% being singletons. The chain has TRBV5-8 and TRBJ2-3; D call uncertain. The sequence came from a woman older than 75 with acute or convalescent COVID-19. The sequenced material came from peripheral blood. CDR3 sequence: CASSLGSLSRTDTQYF. In DNA form, the CDR3 reads TGTGCCAGCAGCTTGGGCTCGCTATCGCGCACAGATACGCAGTATTTT.